In this sample, the clone carrying this TCR beta chain turned up a few times. What it binds is unknown. This sample is drawn from a study of blood T cells in healthy people across ages. Whole-study findings and limits: Estimated diversity that came from one million T cells was considered an underestimate. Per million T cells, TCR beta diversity dropped roughly linearly as age increased. Comparison with aged donors showed that long-lived donors had more naive CD4+ cells and higher diversity.

With a J-beta primer mix and a sample-barcoded 5' primer, a second PCR ran roughly 7 to 11 cycles. Every sample gave at least 2.5 million paired-end reads containing CDR3. TCRdb fed the 5' RACE reads into MiXCR, producing one record per CDR3 protein. Altogether 850,000 or so distinct CDR3 sequences are present, 29% being singletons, with the ten largest covering 15% to 20%. The CDR3 extends over 15 amino acids. Trimming stripped 2 bases from V and 0 bases from J, with 13 bases between. The germline V gene encodes CDR1 DFQATT and CDR2 SNEGSKA (reference sequence). This chain uses TRBV20-1 with TRBJ1-1, with D possibly being TRBD1 (5 bases). The material sequenced was blood. The source is a woman at least 80 years old in good health. CDR3 nucleotides: TGCAGTGCTAGACCAACGGGACGTATGAACACTGAAGCTTTCTTT. The encoded protein is CSARPTGRMNTEAFF.